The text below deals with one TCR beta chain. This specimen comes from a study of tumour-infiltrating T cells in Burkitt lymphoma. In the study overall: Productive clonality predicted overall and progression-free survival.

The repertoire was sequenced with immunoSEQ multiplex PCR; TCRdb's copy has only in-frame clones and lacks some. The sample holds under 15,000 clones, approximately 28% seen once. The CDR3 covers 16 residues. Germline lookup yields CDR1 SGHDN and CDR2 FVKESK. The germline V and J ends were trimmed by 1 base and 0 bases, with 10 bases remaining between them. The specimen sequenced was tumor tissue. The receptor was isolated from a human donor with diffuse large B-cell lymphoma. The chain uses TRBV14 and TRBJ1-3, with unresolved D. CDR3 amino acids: CASSQGHHYSGNTIYF. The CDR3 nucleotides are TGTGCCAGCAGCCAAGGACATCACTACTCTGGAAACACCATATATTTT.